The rows below give T cell receptor beta chains drawn from one sample of a study of Ad26.COV2.S vaccination and SARS-CoV-2 variants. Sequencing was performed with immunoSEQ multiplex PCR; in TCRdb, only in-frame clones are kept and a portion is missing. The profile shows 440,000 or so clones, 89% of them singletons. The source was peripheral blood, collected in a trial of Ad26.COV2.S vaccine versus placebo. Receptors originate from a person between 18 and 65 years old who received the Ad26.COV2.S COVID-19 vaccine or a placebo. CDR3s include the opening cysteine and the closing phenylalanine or tryptophan. D genes are given only for firm matches. Expanded clones are given a class, and other clones once, few, many or no size at all.

D gene: .; CDR3 length: 13; clone size: .; J gene: TRBJ2-7; V gene: TRBV11-2; CDR3 protein: CASSLGGPYEQYF; CDR3 DNA: TGTGCCAGCAGCTTAGGAGGCCCCTACGAGCAGTACTTC
D gene: .; CDR3 length: 14; clone size: once; J gene: TRBJ1-4; V gene: TRBV5-1; CDR3 protein: CASSVLGPDEKLFF; CDR3 DNA: TGCGCCAGCTCAGTTCTGGGACCGGATGAAAAACTGTTTTTT
D gene: TRBD1; CDR3 length: 15; clone size: once; J gene: TRBJ1-1; V gene: TRBV13; CDR3 protein: CASSPMGQGRTEAFF; CDR3 DNA: TGTGCCAGCAGCCCGATGGGACAGGGTAGGACTGAAGCTTTCTTT
D gene: .; CDR3 length: 15; clone size: .; J gene: TRBJ1-4; V gene: TRBV27; CDR3 protein: CASSLFPTGNEKLFF; CDR3 DNA: TGTGCCAGCAGTTTATTCCCGACGGGAAATGAAAAACTGTTTTTT
D gene: TRBD1; CDR3 length: 18; clone size: once; J gene: TRBJ1-5; V gene: TRBV6-2/TRBV6-3; CDR3 protein: CASSYDRGLGYSNQPQHF; CDR3 DNA: TGTGCCAGCAGTTACGACAGGGGGCTAGGTTATAGCAATCAGCCCCAGCATTTT
D gene: .; CDR3 length: 14; clone size: .; J gene: TRBJ2-5; V gene: TRBV29-1; CDR3 protein: CSVETGREEETQYF; CDR3 DNA: TGCAGCGTTGAGACAGGACGGGAGGAGGAGACCCAGTACTTC
D gene: .; CDR3 length: 13; clone size: .; J gene: TRBJ1-3; V gene: TRBV30; CDR3 protein: CAWSVQRVNTIYF; CDR3 DNA: TGTGCCTGGAGTGTCCAAAGGGTTAACACCATATATTTT
D gene: TRBD2; CDR3 length: 16; clone size: .; J gene: TRBJ2-3; V gene: TRBV9; CDR3 protein: CASSASGGAGRDTQYF; CDR3 DNA: TGTGCCAGCAGCGCTAGCGGGGGGGCCGGGAGAGATACGCAGTATTTT
D gene: .; CDR3 length: 14; clone size: once; J gene: TRBJ1-3; V gene: TRBV19; CDR3 protein: CASSIQAPGNTIYF; CDR3 DNA: TGTGCCAGTAGTATCCAAGCGCCCGGAAACACCATATATTTT
D gene: .; CDR3 length: 15; clone size: .; J gene: TRBJ1-1; V gene: TRBV5-1; CDR3 protein: CASSPGGGIGTEAFF; CDR3 DNA: TGCGCCAGCAGCCCAGGAGGCGGAATAGGCACTGAAGCTTTCTTT
D gene: .; CDR3 length: 15; clone size: .; J gene: TRBJ1-4; V gene: TRBV10-2; CDR3 protein: CASSEEGVLGEKLFF; CDR3 DNA: TGCGCCAGCAGTGAGGAGGGGGTCCTCGGAGAAAAACTGTTTTTT
D gene: TRBD1; CDR3 length: 17; clone size: .; J gene: TRBJ1-5; V gene: TRBV6-2/TRBV6-3; CDR3 protein: CASSSPRTGGLNQSQHF; CDR3 DNA: TGTGCCAGCAGTTCACCGCGGACAGGGGGGTTAAATCAGTCCCAGCATTTT
D gene: .; CDR3 length: 15; clone size: .; J gene: TRBJ2-3; V gene: TRBV28; CDR3 protein: CASPLRFASTDTQYF; CDR3 DNA: TGTGCCAGCCCCCTCCGTTTTGCTAGCACAGATACGCAGTATTTT
D gene: TRBD1; CDR3 length: 15; clone size: .; J gene: TRBJ2-2; V gene: TRBV9; CDR3 protein: CASTTGNTNTGELFF; CDR3 DNA: TGTGCCAGCACGACAGGGAATACGAACACCGGGGAGCTGTTTTTT
D gene: TRBD2; CDR3 length: 14; clone size: .; J gene: TRBJ2-1; V gene: TRBV2; CDR3 protein: CASNWGGSYNEQFF; CDR3 DNA: TGTGCCAGCAACTGGGGAGGGTCCTACAATGAGCAGTTCTTC
D gene: .; CDR3 length: 16; clone size: .; J gene: TRBJ2-3; V gene: TRBV6-1; CDR3 protein: CASSDGLAHYTDTQYF; CDR3 DNA: TGTGCCAGCAGTGATGGTTTAGCCCATTACACAGATACGCAGTATTTT
D gene: TRBD2; CDR3 length: 17; clone size: .; J gene: TRBJ2-5; V gene: TRBV6-2/TRBV6-3; CDR3 protein: CASSPRGLAGGRETQYF; CDR3 DNA: TGTGCCAGCAGTCCCCGGGGACTAGCGGGGGGTCGGGAGACCCAGTACTTC
D gene: .; CDR3 length: 15; clone size: .; J gene: TRBJ2-5; V gene: TRBV4-1; CDR3 protein: CASSLDGQRRETQYF; CDR3 DNA: TGCGCCAGCAGTCTTGATGGACAGCGAAGAGAGACCCAGTACTTC
D gene: .; CDR3 length: 14; clone size: .; J gene: TRBJ2-2; V gene: TRBV29-1; CDR3 protein: CSVARHRNTGELFF; CDR3 DNA: TGCAGCGTAGCACGCCACAGGAACACCGGGGAGCTGTTTTTT
D gene: .; CDR3 length: 16; clone size: .; J gene: TRBJ1-5; V gene: TRBV6-2/TRBV6-3; CDR3 protein: CASRYGTSWSNQPQHF; CDR3 DNA: TGTGCCAGCAGATACGGGACTTCCTGGAGCAATCAGCCCCAGCATTTT
D gene: .; CDR3 length: 16; clone size: once; J gene: TRBJ1-4; V gene: TRBV7-6; CDR3 protein: CASSLVAGSTNEKLFF; CDR3 DNA: TGTGCCAGCAGCTTAGTGGCAGGGTCAACTAATGAAAAACTGTTTTTT
D gene: .; CDR3 length: 12; clone size: .; J gene: TRBJ1-2; V gene: TRBV6-5; CDR3 protein: CASSYSGDGYTF; CDR3 DNA: TGTGCCAGCAGTTACTCAGGAGATGGCTACACCTTC
D gene: TRBD1; CDR3 length: 13; clone size: .; J gene: TRBJ1-3; V gene: TRBV5-4; CDR3 protein: CASSLGGDSTIYF; CDR3 DNA: TGTGCCAGCAGCTTGGGGGGGGACAGCACCATATATTTT
D gene: .; CDR3 length: 14; clone size: .; J gene: TRBJ1-1; V gene: TRBV6-2/TRBV6-3; CDR3 protein: CASSYWDMNTEAFF; CDR3 DNA: TGTGCCAGCAGTTATTGGGACATGAACACTGAAGCTTTCTTT
D gene: TRBD2; CDR3 length: 15; clone size: .; J gene: TRBJ2-2; V gene: TRBV2; CDR3 protein: CASQGLAGNTGELFF; CDR3 DNA: TGTGCCAGCCAAGGACTAGCGGGGAACACCGGGGAGCTGTTTTTT
D gene: TRBD2; CDR3 length: 17; clone size: .; J gene: TRBJ2-1; V gene: TRBV7-9; CDR3 protein: CASSSLVAGGSYNEQFF; CDR3 DNA: TGTGCCAGCAGCTCATTAGTAGCGGGAGGATCCTACAATGAGCAGTTCTTC
D gene: .; CDR3 length: 11; clone size: .; J gene: TRBJ2-3; V gene: TRBV6-5; CDR3 protein: CASLLLNTQYF; CDR3 DNA: TGTGCCTCGCTCCTGTTGAATACGCAGTATTTT
D gene: TRBD2; CDR3 length: 16; clone size: once; J gene: TRBJ2-4; V gene: TRBV28; CDR3 protein: CASSFRAAGEANIQYF; CDR3 DNA: TGTGCCAGCAGTTTCCGAGCGGCGGGAGAGGCAAACATTCAGTACTTC
D gene: .; CDR3 length: 13; clone size: .; J gene: TRBJ2-2; V gene: TRBV5-1; CDR3 protein: CASSLGRTGELFF; CDR3 DNA: TGCGCCAGCAGCCTAGGACGCACCGGGGAGCTGTTTTTT
D gene: .; CDR3 length: 15; clone size: .; J gene: TRBJ1-2; V gene: TRBV5-1; CDR3 protein: CASSLSLAGVGGYTF; CDR3 DNA: TGCGCCAGCAGCTTGAGTCTGGCAGGGGTTGGCGGCTACACCTTC
D gene: .; CDR3 length: 12; clone size: .; J gene: TRBJ2-1; V gene: TRBV7-2; CDR3 protein: CASSPRGDEQFF; CDR3 DNA: TGTGCCAGCAGCCCCAGGGGCGATGAGCAGTTCTTC
D gene: .; CDR3 length: 15; clone size: .; J gene: TRBJ1-2; V gene: TRBV5-4; CDR3 protein: CASSFYTGTPYVHTF; CDR3 DNA: TGTGCCAGCAGCTTTTATACAGGGACACCCTATGTGCACACCTTC
D gene: TRBD1; CDR3 length: 14; clone size: once; J gene: TRBJ2-2; V gene: TRBV2; CDR3 protein: CASSEGQGTGELFF; CDR3 DNA: TGTGCCAGCAGTGAAGGACAGGGCACCGGGGAGCTGTTTTTT
D gene: TRBD1; CDR3 length: 18; clone size: .; J gene: TRBJ1-3; V gene: TRBV18; CDR3 protein: CASSPRETGTGVGNTIYF; CDR3 DNA: TGTGCCAGCTCGCCTAGAGAGACCGGGACAGGGGTTGGAAACACCATATATTTT
D gene: .; CDR3 length: 16; clone size: .; J gene: TRBJ1-4; V gene: TRBV4-3; CDR3 protein: CASSQRNLGPNEKLFF; CDR3 DNA: TGCGCCAGCAGCCAAAGGAACCTAGGGCCAAATGAAAAACTGTTTTTT
D gene: .; CDR3 length: 16; clone size: .; J gene: TRBJ1-2; V gene: TRBV9; CDR3 protein: CASSAQGRGANYGYTF; CDR3 DNA: TGTGCCAGCAGCGCACAAGGGAGGGGGGCTAACTATGGCTACACCTTC
D gene: .; CDR3 length: 16; clone size: .; J gene: TRBJ1-4; V gene: TRBV4-3; CDR3 protein: CASSQDRRVSNEKLFF; CDR3 DNA: TGCGCCAGCAGCCAAGATCGTCGGGTATCTAATGAAAAACTGTTTTTT
D gene: .; CDR3 length: 12; clone size: .; J gene: TRBJ1-6; V gene: TRBV28; CDR3 protein: CASTGLLSPLHF; CDR3 DNA: TGTGCCAGCACAGGGTTGCTTTCACCCCTCCACTTT
D gene: .; CDR3 length: 14; clone size: .; J gene: TRBJ2-7; V gene: TRBV27; CDR3 protein: CASSFGRNNYEQYF; CDR3 DNA: TGTGCCAGCAGTTTTGGCCGGAATAACTACGAGCAGTACTTC
D gene: .; CDR3 length: 14; clone size: .; J gene: TRBJ2-3; V gene: TRBV7-8; CDR3 protein: CASSLGTGRDTQYF; CDR3 DNA: TGTGCCAGCAGCTTAGGCACAGGGCGAGATACGCAGTATTTT
D gene: .; CDR3 length: 14; clone size: .; J gene: TRBJ1-2; V gene: TRBV2; CDR3 protein: CASSEGVGNYGYTF; CDR3 DNA: TGTGCCAGCAGTGAAGGGGTGGGAAACTATGGCTACACCTTC
D gene: TRBD2; CDR3 length: 15; clone size: .; J gene: TRBJ2-1; V gene: TRBV7-9; CDR3 protein: CASSPWGGGANEQFF; CDR3 DNA: TGTGCCAGCAGCCCTTGGGGCGGGGGGGCGAATGAGCAGTTCTTC
D gene: .; CDR3 length: 14; clone size: .; J gene: TRBJ2-1; V gene: TRBV19; CDR3 protein: CASSISSGINEQFF; CDR3 DNA: TGTGCCAGTAGTATATCTAGTGGGATCAATGAGCAGTTCTTC
D gene: TRBD2; CDR3 length: 17; clone size: .; J gene: TRBJ2-3; V gene: TRBV5-1; CDR3 protein: CASSLRGSSGYTDTQYF; CDR3 DNA: TGCGCCAGCAGCTTGCGCGGTTCTAGCGGGTACACAGATACGCAGTATTTT
D gene: TRBD1; CDR3 length: 14; clone size: .; J gene: TRBJ2-7; V gene: TRBV7-2; CDR3 protein: CASSPGQGLYEQYF; CDR3 DNA: TGTGCCAGCAGCCCGGGACAGGGTTTATACGAGCAGTACTTC
D gene: .; CDR3 length: 14; clone size: .; J gene: TRBJ2-7; V gene: TRBV27; CDR3 protein: CASSLLGGPYEQYF; CDR3 DNA: TGTGCCAGCAGTTTATTAGGGGGTCCCTACGAGCAGTACTTC
D gene: .; CDR3 length: 13; clone size: .; J gene: TRBJ1-2; V gene: TRBV5-1; CDR3 protein: CASSLEGDYGYTF; CDR3 DNA: TGCGCCAGCAGCTTAGAGGGGGACTATGGCTACACCTTC
D gene: .; CDR3 length: 14; clone size: .; J gene: TRBJ1-6; V gene: TRBV18; CDR3 protein: CASSLGGSYSPLHF; CDR3 DNA: TGTGCCAGCTCACTAGGGGGGTCCTATTCACCCCTCCACTTT
D gene: .; CDR3 length: 14; clone size: .; J gene: TRBJ1-3; V gene: TRBV19; CDR3 protein: CASSTQGTGNTIYF; CDR3 DNA: TGTGCCAGTAGTACGCAGGGTACTGGAAACACCATATATTTT
D gene: .; CDR3 length: 16; clone size: .; J gene: TRBJ1-2; V gene: TRBV15; CDR3 protein: CATSRDPGSTNYGYTF; CDR3 DNA: TGTGCCACCAGCAGAGATCCGGGGTCTACCAACTATGGCTACACCTTC
D gene: .; CDR3 length: 15; clone size: .; J gene: TRBJ2-5; V gene: TRBV7-7; CDR3 protein: CASSLVVGVGETQYF; CDR3 DNA: TGTGCTAGCAGCTTAGTGGTCGGGGTAGGGGAGACCCAGTACTTC
D gene: .; CDR3 length: 15; clone size: .; J gene: TRBJ1-6; V gene: TRBV6-5; CDR3 protein: CASSYGAAAGSPLHF; CDR3 DNA: TGTGCCAGCAGTTACGGCGCGGCGGCGGGTTCACCCCTCCACTTT
D gene: .; CDR3 length: 20; clone size: .; J gene: TRBJ1-5; V gene: TRBV4-1; CDR3 protein: CASSQSRPGQENIRVQPQHF; CDR3 DNA: TGCGCCAGCAGCCAATCTCGGCCAGGGCAGGAAAATATAAGGGTCCAGCCCCAGCATTTT
D gene: .; CDR3 length: 15; clone size: once; J gene: TRBJ1-4; V gene: TRBV7-9; CDR3 protein: CASSGPRMRVGKLFF; CDR3 DNA: TGTGCCAGCAGCGGGCCACGGATGAGAGTCGGAAAACTGTTTTTT
D gene: .; CDR3 length: 14; clone size: .; J gene: TRBJ1-1; V gene: TRBV5-5; CDR3 protein: CASSLGQANTEAFF; CDR3 DNA: TGTGCCAGCAGCTTGGGGCAGGCGAACACTGAAGCTTTCTTT